Sequencing of this TCR beta chain was carried out in a study of regulatory T cells in long-lasting Graves disease. HTBI primers from iRepertoire and Arm-PCR of CDR3 regions yielded the TCR beta libraries. From the multiplex PCR reads, TCRdb called clonotypes with MiXCR, one entry per CDR3 protein. The repertoire has a few hundred thousand distinct CDR3 sequences, around a quarter of them found once; the top ten carry roughly a quarter. Time point denoted: persistent/refractory GD, antithyroid drugs over 5 years with positive TRAb. RNA isolated from PBMCs was used to make the TCR library. This clonotype has a count of ten or more. The sequence derives from a female donor with Graves disease. The specimen comprised peripheral blood mononuclear cells (PBMCs), sampled when the disease was refractory, from a patient treated with antithyroid drugs.

This chain's CDR3 is CASRGPGRSNQPQHF. CDR3 in DNA: TGTGCCAGCCGGGGCCCAGGGCGAAGCAATCAGCCCCAGCATTTT. The V gene is TRBV6-1, the J gene TRBJ1-5, with D perhaps matching TRBD1 (5 bases). The CDR3 totals 15 residues. V was pared by 8 bases and J by 1 base, with 15 bases between. Germline V CDR1 and CDR2: MNHNS, SASEGT.